These T cell receptor beta chains were read from a single sample in a study of T cells in Graves' hyperthyroidism and ophthalmopathy. Each CDR3 protein gets one entry after TCRdb re-called the multiplex PCR reads with MiXCR. The profile shows hundreds of thousands of distinct CDR3 sequences, approximately 15% of them singletons. The material sequenced was blood. The source is a woman aged 18-29 years with Graves' hyperthyroidism. The CDR3 runs from the conserved cysteine through the conserved F or W. A D gene is named only where the DNA matches it firmly. Size is omitted from some rows. Given values are once, few, many or a class for expanded clones.

.	TRBV29-1	.	TRBJ2-3	TGCAGCGTTGAAGCAGAAAGCACAAATACGCAGTATTTT	CSVEAESTNTQYF
.	TRBV7-2	few	TRBJ2-1	TGTGCCAGCAGCTTAGCGGGGTGGGGTGGGGTCTACAATGAGCAGTTCTTC	CASSLAGWGGVYNEQFF
.	TRBV28	many	TRBJ1-1	TGTGCCAGCAGTTTATTTAGCACTGAAGCTTTCTTT	CASSLFSTEAFF
TRBD2	TRBV6-5	few	TRBJ2-7	TGTGCCAGCAGTTACGTAGCGGGGAACCCCTACGAGCAGTACTTC	CASSYVAGNPYEQYF
TRBD2	TRBV3-1	many	TRBJ2-3	TGTGCCAGCAGCCGACAGCGGGAGGGTGATACGCAGTATTTT	CASSRQREGDTQYF
.	TRBV5-8	.	TRBJ2-5	TGTGCCAGCAGCTGGGGGTTAAGCCATATACAAGAGACCCAGTACTTC	CASSWGLSHIQETQYF
TRBD2	TRBV15	.	TRBJ2-5	TGTGCCACCAGCAGAGCGCCAAGCGGGAGGAGCCAAGAGACCCAGTACTTC	CATSRAPSGRSQETQYF
.	TRBV11-2	.	TRBJ1-1	TGTGCCAGCAGCTTATTTGTGCTGTGGGGCCCCAAGGGCAAGGCTGAAGCTTTCTTT	CASSLFVLWGPKGKAEAFF
TRBD1	TRBV5-1	.	TRBJ2-3	TGCGCCAGCAGAGAGACAGGGGTCGTGACAGATACGCAGTATTTT	CASRETGVVTDTQYF
.	TRBV20-1	many	TRBJ2-3	TGCAGTGCAAACCCGGGAAGCACGCAGTATTTT	CSANPGSTQYF
TRBD1	TRBV19	few	TRBJ1-6	TGTGCCACTGCGACAGGGCTTGGAGGTTCACCCCTCCACTTT	CATATGLGGSPLHF
TRBD1	TRBV6-1	many	TRBJ2-6	TGTGCCAGCAGTGCCCGGGACAGGGACTTACTCTCTGGGGCCAACGTCCTGACTTTC	CASSARDRDLLSGANVLTF
.	TRBV7-8	few	TRBJ2-3	TGTGCCAGCAGCTTAGAAGACGCAACTGGCGCAGATACGCAGTATTTT	CASSLEDATGADTQYF
TRBD2	TRBV6-1	.	TRBJ2-5	TGTGCCAGCAGTCGCGAGGGAGGGTTACAAGAGACCCAGTACTTC	CASSREGGLQETQYF
.	TRBV9	few	TRBJ2-2	TGTGCCAGCAGCGTCCTAGGCGGGAACACCGGGGAGCTGTTTTTT	CASSVLGGNTGELFF
TRBD2	TRBV30	.	TRBJ2-7	TGTGCCTGGAAGGCGGGAGGGTACGACGAGCAGTACTTC	CAWKAGGYDEQYF
.	TRBV20-1	many	TRBJ2-7	TGCAGTGCTAGGGGAACCCGGGACTTTTCGGGCGAGCAGTACTTC	CSARGTRDFSGEQYF
TRBD2	TRBV7-9	many	TRBJ2-1	TGTGCCAGCAGCCTCTCGGGGGGTGATGAGCAGTTCTTC	CASSLSGGDEQFF
TRBD2	TRBV11-1	few	TRBJ2-5	TGTGCCAGCAGCTTATTAGGTAGCGGGGGGCCCATTTCCCAAGAGACCCAGTACTTC	CASSLLGSGGPISQETQYF
TRBD2	TRBV11-3	many	TRBJ2-1	TGTGCCAGCAGCTTAAAACTAGCGGGGGGACTTGATGAGCAGTTCTTC	CASSLKLAGGLDEQFF
.	TRBV4-1	.	TRBJ1-5	TGCGCCAGCAGCCAAGTGGGGGCGGGTAGGGGCAATCAGCCCCAGCATTTT	CASSQVGAGRGNQPQHF
.	TRBV18	.	TRBJ1-6	TGTGCCAGCTCACCAAATGCCGGGGGCTCTTCACCCCTCCACTTT	CASSPNAGGSSPLHF